This T cell receptor beta chain is drawn from a study of shared clonotypes between healthy human individuals. The repertoire was sequenced with immunoSEQ multiplex PCR; TCRdb's copy has only in-frame clones and lacks some. The table has more than 2 million clones, just under 95% seen once. Naive CD8 cells lacked CD45RO, underwent positive selection for CCR7 and left out terminally differentiated effector memory CD45RA+ cells. This TCR derives from a man younger than 30 in good health. The sequencing sample was made of naive CD8+ T cells sorted from blood.

This CDR3 is CASSLAPPAISMNEQFF. As DNA, the CDR3 is TGTGCCAGCAGCTTAGCGCCCCCAGCGATCTCTATGAATGAGCAGTTCTTC. This chain uses TRBV7-9 with TRBJ2-1, with D unclear. Germline CDR1 reads SEHNR; CDR2 reads FQNEAQ (reference sequence). This CDR3 has 17 amino acids. Trimming removed 0 bases at V and 7 bases at J, with 19 bases between.